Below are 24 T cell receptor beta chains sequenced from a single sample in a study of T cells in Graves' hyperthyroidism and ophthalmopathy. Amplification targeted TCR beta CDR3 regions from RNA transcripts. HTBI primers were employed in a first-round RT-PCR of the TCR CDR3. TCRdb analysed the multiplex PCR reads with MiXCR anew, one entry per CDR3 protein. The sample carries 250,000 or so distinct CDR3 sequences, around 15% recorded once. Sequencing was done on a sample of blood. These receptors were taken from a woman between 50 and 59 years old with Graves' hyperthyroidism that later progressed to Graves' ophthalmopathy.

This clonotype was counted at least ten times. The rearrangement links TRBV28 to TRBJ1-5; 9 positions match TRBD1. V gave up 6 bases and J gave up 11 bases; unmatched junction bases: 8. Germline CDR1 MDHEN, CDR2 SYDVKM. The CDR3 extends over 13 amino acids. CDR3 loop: CASSLGQGMAQHF. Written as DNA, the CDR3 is TGTGCCAGCAGCCTCGGACAGGGGATGGCCCAGCATTTT.

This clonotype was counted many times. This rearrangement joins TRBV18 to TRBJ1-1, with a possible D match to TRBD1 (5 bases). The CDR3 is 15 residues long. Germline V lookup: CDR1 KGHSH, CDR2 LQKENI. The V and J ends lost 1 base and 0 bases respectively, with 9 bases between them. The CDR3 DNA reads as TGTGCCAGCTCACCACAGCAGGGCATGAACACTGAAGCTTTCTTT. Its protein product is CASSPQQGMNTEAFF.

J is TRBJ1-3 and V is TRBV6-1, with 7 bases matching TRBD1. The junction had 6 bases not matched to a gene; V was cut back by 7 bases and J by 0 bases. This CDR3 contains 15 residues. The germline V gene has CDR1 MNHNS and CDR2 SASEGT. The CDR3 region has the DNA TGTGCCAGCACCACCTACAGGGGCTCTGGAAACACCATATATTTT. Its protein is CASTTYRGSGNTIYF.

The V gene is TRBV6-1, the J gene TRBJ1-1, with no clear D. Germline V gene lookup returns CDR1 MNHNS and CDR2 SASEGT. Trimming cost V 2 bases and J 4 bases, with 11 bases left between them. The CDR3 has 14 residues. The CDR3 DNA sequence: TGTGCCAGCAGTGAAATGCGCGTTGGCACTGAAGCTTTCTTT. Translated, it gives CASSEMRVGTEAFF.

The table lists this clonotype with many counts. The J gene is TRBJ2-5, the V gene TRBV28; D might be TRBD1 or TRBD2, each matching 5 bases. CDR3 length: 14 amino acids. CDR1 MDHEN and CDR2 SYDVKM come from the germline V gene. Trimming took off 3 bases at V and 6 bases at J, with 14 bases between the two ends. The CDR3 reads CASSFPGDPKTQYF. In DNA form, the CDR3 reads TGTGCCAGCAGTTTTCCCGGGGACCCGAAGACCCAGTACTTC.

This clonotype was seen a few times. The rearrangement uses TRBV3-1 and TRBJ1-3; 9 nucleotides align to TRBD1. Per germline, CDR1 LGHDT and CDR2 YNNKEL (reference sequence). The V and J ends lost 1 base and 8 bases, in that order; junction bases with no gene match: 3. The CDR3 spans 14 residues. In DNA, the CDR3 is TGTGCCAGCAGCCAAGGGACAGGGGTAGACACCATATATTTT. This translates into CASSQGTGVDTIYF. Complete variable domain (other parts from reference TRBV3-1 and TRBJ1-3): DTAVSQTPKYLVTQMGNDKSIKCEQNLGHDTMYWYKQDSKKFLKIMFSYNNKELIINETVPNRFSPKSPDKAHLNLHINSLELGDSAVYFCASSQGTGVDTIYFGEGSWLTVV.

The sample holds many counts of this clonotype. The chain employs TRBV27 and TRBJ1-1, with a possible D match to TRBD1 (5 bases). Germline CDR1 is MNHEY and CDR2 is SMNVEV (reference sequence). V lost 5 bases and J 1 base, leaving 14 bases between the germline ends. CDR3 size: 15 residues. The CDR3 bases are TGTGCCAGCAGTCCCCTGGGGCTGCAGAACACTGAAGCTTTCTTT. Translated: CASSPLGLQNTEAFF.

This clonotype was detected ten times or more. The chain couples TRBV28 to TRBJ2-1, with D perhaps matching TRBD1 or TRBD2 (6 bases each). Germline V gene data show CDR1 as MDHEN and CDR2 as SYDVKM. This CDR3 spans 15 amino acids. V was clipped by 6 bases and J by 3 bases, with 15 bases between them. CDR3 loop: CASSPLGGSYNEQFF. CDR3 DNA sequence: TGTGCCAGCAGCCCCCTCGGGGGCAGCTACAATGAGCAGTTCTTC.

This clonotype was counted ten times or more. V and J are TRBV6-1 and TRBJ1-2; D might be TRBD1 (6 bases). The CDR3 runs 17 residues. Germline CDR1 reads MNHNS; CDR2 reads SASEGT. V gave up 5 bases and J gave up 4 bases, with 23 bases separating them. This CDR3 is CASSYHSTPTGRYGYTF. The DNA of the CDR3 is TGTGCCAGCAGTTACCACTCTACCCCGACAGGCCGCTATGGCTACACCTTC.

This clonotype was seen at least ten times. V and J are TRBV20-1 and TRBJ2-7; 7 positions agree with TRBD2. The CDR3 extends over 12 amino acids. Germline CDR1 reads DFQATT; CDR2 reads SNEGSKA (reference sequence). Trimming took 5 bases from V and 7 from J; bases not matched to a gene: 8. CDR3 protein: CSAELGGGEQYF. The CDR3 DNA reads TGCAGTGCTGAGTTGGGGGGAGGGGAGCAGTACTTC.

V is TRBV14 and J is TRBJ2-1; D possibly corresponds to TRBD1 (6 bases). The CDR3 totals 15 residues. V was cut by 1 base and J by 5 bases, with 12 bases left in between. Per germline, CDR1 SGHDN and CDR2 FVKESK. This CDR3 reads CASSQVRDTNNEQFF. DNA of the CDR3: TGTGCCAGCAGCCAAGTCCGGGACACTAACAATGAGCAGTTCTTC.

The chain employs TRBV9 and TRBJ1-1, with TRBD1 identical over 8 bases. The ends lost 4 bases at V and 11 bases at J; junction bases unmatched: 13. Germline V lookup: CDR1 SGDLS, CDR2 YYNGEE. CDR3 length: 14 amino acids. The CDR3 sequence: CASSLDRVIAAAFF. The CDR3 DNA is TGTGCCAGCAGCCTGGACAGGGTAATAGCGGCGGCTTTCTTT. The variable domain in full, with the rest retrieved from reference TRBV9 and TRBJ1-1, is DSGVTQTPKHLITATGQRVTLRCSPRSGDLSVYWYQQSLDQGLQFLIQYYNGEERAKGNILERFSAQQFPDLHSELNLSSLELGDSALYFCASSLDRVIAAAFFGQGTRLTVV.

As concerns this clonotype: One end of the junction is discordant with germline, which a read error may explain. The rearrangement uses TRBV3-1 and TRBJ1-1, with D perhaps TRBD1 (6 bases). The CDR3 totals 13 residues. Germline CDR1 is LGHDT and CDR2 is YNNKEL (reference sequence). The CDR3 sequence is CASSLWGDTEASF. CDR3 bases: TGTGCCAGCAGCCTTTGGGGGGACACTGAAGCTTCCTTT.

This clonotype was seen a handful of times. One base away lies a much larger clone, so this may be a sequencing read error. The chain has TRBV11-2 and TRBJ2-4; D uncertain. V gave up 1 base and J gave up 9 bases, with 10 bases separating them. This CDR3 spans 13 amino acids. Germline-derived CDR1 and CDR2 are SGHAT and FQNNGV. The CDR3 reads CASSLAVGSIQYF. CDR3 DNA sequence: TGTGCCAGCAGCTTAGCGGTGGGTTCCATTCAGTACTTC.

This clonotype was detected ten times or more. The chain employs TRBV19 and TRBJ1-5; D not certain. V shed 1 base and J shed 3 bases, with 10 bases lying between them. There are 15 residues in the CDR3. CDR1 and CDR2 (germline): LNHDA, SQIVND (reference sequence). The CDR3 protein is CASSIVYSDNQPQHF. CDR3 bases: TGTGCCAGTAGTATAGTATACAGCGACAATCAGCCCCAGCATTTT. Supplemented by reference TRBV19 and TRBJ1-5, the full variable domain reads DGGITQSPKYLFRKEGQNVTLSCEQNLNHDAMYWYRQDPGQGLRLIYYSQIVNDFQKGDIAEGYSVSREKKESFPLTVTSAQKNPTAFYLCASSIVYSDNQPQHFGDGTRLSIL.

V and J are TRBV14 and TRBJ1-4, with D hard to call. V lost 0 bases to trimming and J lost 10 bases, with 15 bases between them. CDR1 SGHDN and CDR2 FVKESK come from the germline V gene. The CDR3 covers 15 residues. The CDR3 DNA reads TGTGCCAGCAGCCAAGACGGTAATGGTATCCGAAAACTGTTTTTT. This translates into CASSQDGNGIRKLFF. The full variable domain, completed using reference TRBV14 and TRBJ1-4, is EAGVTQFPSHSVIEKGQTVTLRCDPISGHDNLYWYRRVMGKEIKFLLHFVKESKQDESGMPNNRFLAERTGGTYSTLKVQPAELEDSGVYFCASSQDGNGIRKLFFGSGTQLSVL.

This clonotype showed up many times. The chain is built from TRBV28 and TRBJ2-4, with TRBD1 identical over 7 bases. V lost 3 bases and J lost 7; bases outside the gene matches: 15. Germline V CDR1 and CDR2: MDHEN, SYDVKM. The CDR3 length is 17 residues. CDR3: CASSFPAWAGGSNIQYF. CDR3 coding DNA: TGTGCCAGCAGTTTCCCAGCCTGGGCAGGGGGTAGTAACATTCAGTACTTC.

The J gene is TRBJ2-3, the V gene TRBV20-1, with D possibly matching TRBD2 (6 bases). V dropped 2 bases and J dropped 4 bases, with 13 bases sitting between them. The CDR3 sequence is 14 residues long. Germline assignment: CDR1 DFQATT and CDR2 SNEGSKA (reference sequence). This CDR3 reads CSARRGRRPDTQYF. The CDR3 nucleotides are TGCAGTGCTAGAAGAGGGAGGCGCCCAGATACGCAGTATTTT.

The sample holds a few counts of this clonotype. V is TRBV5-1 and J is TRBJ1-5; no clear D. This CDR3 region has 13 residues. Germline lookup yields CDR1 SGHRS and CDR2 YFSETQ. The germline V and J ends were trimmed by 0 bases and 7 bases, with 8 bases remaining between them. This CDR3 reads CASSLGEGQPQHF. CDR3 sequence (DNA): TGCGCCAGCAGCTTGGGGGAAGGCCAGCCCCAGCATTTT.

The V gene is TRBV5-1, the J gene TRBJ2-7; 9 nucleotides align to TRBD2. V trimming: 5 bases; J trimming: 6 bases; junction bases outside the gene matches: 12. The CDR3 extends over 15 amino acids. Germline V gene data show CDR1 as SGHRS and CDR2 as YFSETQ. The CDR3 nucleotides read TGCGCCAGCAGTGGCGGGAGGGCCTCTGGCGGCGAGCAGTACTTC. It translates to CASSGGRASGGEQYF.

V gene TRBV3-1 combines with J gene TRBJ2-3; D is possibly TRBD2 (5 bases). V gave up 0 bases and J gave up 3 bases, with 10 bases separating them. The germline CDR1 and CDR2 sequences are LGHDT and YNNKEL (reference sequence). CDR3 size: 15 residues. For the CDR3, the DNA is TGTGCCAGCAGCCAAGAGGTGGGAGCAACAGATACGCAGTATTTT. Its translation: CASSQEVGATDTQYF.

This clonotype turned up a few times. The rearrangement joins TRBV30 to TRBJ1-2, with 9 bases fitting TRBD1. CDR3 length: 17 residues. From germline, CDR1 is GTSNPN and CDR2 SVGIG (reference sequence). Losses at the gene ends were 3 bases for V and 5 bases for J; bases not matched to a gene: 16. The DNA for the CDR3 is TGTGCCTGGAGCGCCGGACAGGGGCCCCGCTTTGGGTATGGCTACACCTTC. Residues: CAWSAGQGPRFGYGYTF.

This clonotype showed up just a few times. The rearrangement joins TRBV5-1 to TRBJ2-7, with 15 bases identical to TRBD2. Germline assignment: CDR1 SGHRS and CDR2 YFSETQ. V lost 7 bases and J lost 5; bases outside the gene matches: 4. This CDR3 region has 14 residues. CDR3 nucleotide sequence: TGCGCCAGCGGGACTAGCGGGAGGTCCAACGAGCAGTACTTC. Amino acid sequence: CASGTSGRSNEQYF.

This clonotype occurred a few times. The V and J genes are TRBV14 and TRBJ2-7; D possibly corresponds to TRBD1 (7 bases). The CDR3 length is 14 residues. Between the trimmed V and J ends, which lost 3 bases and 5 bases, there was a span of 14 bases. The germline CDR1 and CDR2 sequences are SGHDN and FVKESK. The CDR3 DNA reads TGTGCCAGCAGCCAGATTCCCAGGGGGGACGAGCAGTACTTC. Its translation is CASSQIPRGDEQYF.